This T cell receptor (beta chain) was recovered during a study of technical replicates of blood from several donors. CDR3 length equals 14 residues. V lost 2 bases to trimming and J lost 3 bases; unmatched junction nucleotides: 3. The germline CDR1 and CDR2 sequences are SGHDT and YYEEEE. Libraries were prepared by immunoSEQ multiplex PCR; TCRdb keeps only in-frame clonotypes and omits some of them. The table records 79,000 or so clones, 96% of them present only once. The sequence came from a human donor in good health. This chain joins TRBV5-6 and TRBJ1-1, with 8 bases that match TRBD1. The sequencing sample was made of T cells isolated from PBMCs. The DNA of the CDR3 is TGTGCCAGCAGCTTTGGACAGGGCCACACTGAAGCTTTCTTT. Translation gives CASSFGQGHTEAFF.